Listed here are 31 T cell receptor beta chains from one sample, sequenced in a study of blood T cells in healthy people across ages. Combining a sample-barcoded 5' primer with a J-beta primer mix, a second PCR ran for roughly 7 to 11 cycles. TCRdb re-analysed the 5' RACE reads in MiXCR, keeping a single row per CDR3 protein. The sample has approximately 680,000 distinct CDR3 sequences; roughly 30% are singletons. The specimen was blood. These TCRs come from an elderly woman in good health.

This clonotype was picked up a small number of times. Just one base apart from a much larger clone, this may be a read error. The rearrangement joins TRBV29-1 to TRBJ2-5; TRBD2 matches at 8 bases. The V segment lost 7 bases and the J segment 5 bases; nucleotides outside the gene matches: 9. Germline CDR1 is SQVTM and CDR2 is ANQGSEA. CDR3 length: 13 amino acids. The CDR3 sequence: CSAGGGRGETQYF. Written as DNA, the CDR3 is TGCAGCGCCGGCGGGGGGAGGGGGGAGACCCAGTACTTC.

This clonotype has a count of ten or more. V is TRBV20-1 and J is TRBJ2-5; the match to TRBD1 covers 7 bases. The CDR3 is 13 residues long. Germline V gene sequence: CDR1 DFQATT, CDR2 SNEGSKA (reference sequence). V dropped 3 bases and J dropped 5; count of bases not matched to a gene: 6. This chain's CDR3 is CSASRGLGETQYF. The CDR3 region has the DNA TGCAGTGCTAGTAGGGGGCTCGGGGAGACCCAGTACTTC.

A few counts support this clonotype. The chain is built from TRBV24-1 and TRBJ2-3; TRBD2 agrees at 10 bases. Per germline, CDR1 KGHDR and CDR2 SFDVKD. The V gene end was trimmed by 6 bases and the J gene end by 6 bases; junction bases not matched to a gene: 14. The CDR3 runs to 17 residues. The CDR3 here is CATSQFVAGGFRDTQYF. The DNA for the CDR3 is TGTGCCACCAGTCAATTTGTAGCGGGGGGTTTTCGGGATACGCAGTATTTT.

This clonotype was found a few times. The V gene is TRBV5-1, the J gene TRBJ1-1; the match to TRBD1 covers 9 bases. Germline CDR1 is SGHRS and CDR2 is YFSETQ. There are 14 residues in the CDR3. The V and J ends lost 6 bases and 5 bases, in that order; junction bases with no gene match: 8. In nucleotides, the CDR3 is TGCGCCAGCATGGAAGGGACAGGGTTAACTGAAGCTTTCTTT. Its translation: CASMEGTGLTEAFF.

There are many counts of this clonotype. The chain combines TRBV7-9 with TRBJ2-7; no clear D gene. The V end was cut by 3 bases, the J end by 2 bases, with 23 bases between. The CDR3 consists of 18 residues. Per the germline V gene, CDR1 is SEHNR and CDR2 is FQNEAQ (reference sequence). The DNA of the CDR3 is TGTGCCAGCAGCTTTACCCCCGGCCCCTCTGGCGGAACCTACGAGCAGTACTTC. Protein product: CASSFTPGPSGGTYEQYF. Full variable domain (rest looked up from reference TRBV7-9 and TRBJ2-7): DTGVSQNPRHKITKRGQNVTFRCDPISEHNRLYWYRQTLGQGPEFLTYFQNEAQLEKSRLLSDRFSAERPKGSFSTLEIQRTEQGDSAMYLCASSFTPGPSGGTYEQYFGPGTRLTVT.

This clonotype was observed many times. V is TRBV7-3 and J is TRBJ2-1, with TRBD2 identical over 9 bases. Germline V lookup: CDR1 SGHTA, CDR2 FQGTGA. V was clipped by 5 bases and J by 3 bases; unmatched bases: 8. This CDR3 region has 16 residues. CDR3 region: CASSPSSAGGYNEQFF. CDR3 coding DNA: TGTGCCAGCAGCCCGAGTTCAGCGGGGGGCTACAATGAGCAGTTCTTC.

This clonotype appeared a single time. Just one base apart from a much larger clone, this may be a read error. The chain couples TRBV6-2 or TRBV6-3 to TRBJ2-1; D is possibly TRBD1 (6 bases). CDR1 is MNHEY, CDR2 SVGEGT, per germline. The CDR3 contains 14 residues. V was shortened by 11 bases and J by 4 bases, with 18 bases between the two germline ends. The CDR3 sequence: CAALGGDLYNEQFF. The CDR3 region has the DNA TGTGCCGCCTTAGGGGGAGATTTATACAATGAGCAGTTCTTC.

Note on this clonotype: Since a much larger clone is just one base distant, this may be a read error. The chain couples TRBV20-1 to TRBJ1-2; D is perhaps TRBD1 (5 bases). The V end lost 7 bases, the J end lost 10 bases, and 16 bases lay between the germline ends. The CDR3 totals 11 residues. Germline CDR1 and CDR2: DFQATT and SNEGSKA (reference sequence). This CDR3 is CSVRGEKTYTF. CDR3 bases: TGCAGTGTGAGAGGGGAGAAGACCTACACCTTC.

This clonotype showed up many times. The CDR3 protein is CASSLGTSGGALQFF. For the CDR3, the DNA is TGCGCCAGCAGCCTCGGGACTAGCGGGGGGGCTCTGCAGTTCTTC. The chain is built from TRBV4-1 and TRBJ2-1; TRBD2 matches 16 bases. The CDR3 contains 15 residues. V gave up 4 bases and J gave up 12 bases; unmatched junction bases: 6. CDR1 is MGHRA and CDR2 is YSYEKL in the germline V gene.

This clonotype was observed a few times. The chain employs TRBV18 and TRBJ2-4; no clear D. The CDR3 totals 13 residues. The germline V gene has CDR1 KGHSH and CDR2 LQKENI. V dropped 6 bases and J dropped 13 bases, with 19 bases sitting between them. The CDR3 is CASSPATVHEQYF. The CDR3 coding sequence is TGTGCCAGCTCGCCCGCAACGGTCCATGAGCAGTACTTC.

The rearrangement links TRBV29-1 to TRBJ2-7; 7 bases map to TRBD1. CDR1 and CDR2 (germline): SQVTM, ANQGSEA. V trimming: 6 bases; J trimming: 2 bases; junction bases outside the gene matches: 10. CDR3 length equals 14 residues. The CDR3 reads CSVGAPTGTYEQYF. The CDR3 region has the DNA TGCAGCGTAGGGGCCCCGACAGGGACCTACGAGCAGTACTTC.

There are many counts of this clonotype. This sequence may be a read error, since a much larger clone differs from it by one base. The chain uses TRBV27 and TRBJ2-7; D is possibly TRBD1 or TRBD2 (5 bases each). Germline V gene lookup returns CDR1 MNHEY and CDR2 SMNVEV (reference sequence). This CDR3 comprises 13 residues. V was clipped by 5 bases and J by 6 bases, with 14 bases between them. The CDR3 loop is CASSRDVCGEQYF. CDR3 DNA sequence: TGTGCCAGCAGTCGGGACGTTTGCGGCGAGCAGTACTTC.

This chain connects TRBV6-5 to TRBJ2-5, with 9 bases matching TRBD2. Germline CDR1 reads MNHEY; CDR2 reads SVGAGI. The J segment lost 5 bases and the V segment lost 1 base, leaving 8 bases of the junction unmatched. This CDR3 is 16 amino acids long. Written as DNA, the CDR3 is TGTGCCAGCAGTTACTTTGCGGGGGGGCTTTGGGAGACCCAGTACTTC. Its protein is CASSYFAGGLWETQYF.

This clonotype was found many times. DNA for the CDR3: TGTGCCAGCAGCTTGGGGGGCGACGATACGCAGTATTTT. It codes for CASSLGGDDTQYF. This rearrangement joins TRBV5-6 to TRBJ2-3; possible D gene TRBD1, 5 bases. Trimming removed 0 bases from V and 6 bases from J, with 8 bases in between. The CDR3 extends over 13 amino acids. Germline CDR1 is SGHDT and CDR2 is YYEEEE.

The sample holds a few counts of this clonotype. A much larger clone lies a single base off, so this may be a read error. V usage is TRBV7-8 and J usage is TRBJ1-2; D call uncertain. CDR3 size: 15 residues. CDR1 and CDR2 from the germline V gene are SGHVS and FQNEAQ. Trimming stripped 4 bases from V and 7 bases from J, with 19 bases between. Written as DNA, the CDR3 is TGTGCCAGCAGCTCCCGACCCCCTTGGGAGGGTGGCTACACCTTC. Residues: CASSSRPPWEGGYTF.

This clonotype was counted at least ten times. The chain employs TRBV27 and TRBJ2-1; TRBD2 aligns across 12 bases. From germline, CDR1 is MNHEY and CDR2 SMNVEV (reference sequence). The CDR3 runs 17 residues. Trimming took 4 bases from V and 0 from J; bases not matched to a gene: 4. CDR3 amino acids: CASSSGLAGVSYNEQFF. CDR3 in DNA: TGTGCCAGCAGTTCGGGACTAGCGGGTGTCTCCTACAATGAGCAGTTCTTC.

Of note for this clonotype: This may be a read error: a much more frequent sequence differs by one nucleotide. The chain employs TRBV7-8 and TRBJ2-1; D is uncertain. The end of the DNA aligns better with TRBJ2-7, so the J call may be wrong. The CDR3 is 11 residues long. Germline CDR1 SGHVS, CDR2 FQNEAQ. The CDR3, as DNA: TGTGCCAGCAAGGCCGACAATGAGCAGTACTTC. Its protein is CASKADNEQYF.

In this sample, this clonotype turned up many times. The rearrangement uses TRBV7-6 and TRBJ1-4, with D possibly being TRBD1 (5 bases). The CDR3 extends over 14 amino acids. Germline-derived CDR1 and CDR2 are SGHVS and FNYEAQ. The V end lost 3 bases, the J end lost 11 bases, and 16 bases lay between the germline ends. The CDR3 DNA reads as TGTGCCAGCAGCTTGTTTCGTGGGGGGAGCAAACTGTTTTTT. It codes for CASSLFRGGSKLFF.

Notes on this clonotype: A much bigger clone sits one base away, suggesting this may be a read error. The chain uses TRBV7-2 and TRBJ2-5, with 16 bases fitting TRBD2. Germline assignment: CDR1 SGHTA and CDR2 FQGNSA. Trimming took 3 bases from V and 5 from J; bases not matched to a gene: 6. The CDR3 has 17 amino acids. The CDR3 sequence: CASSLSGLAGGWETQYF. The DNA of the CDR3 is TGTGCCAGCAGCTTGTCGGGACTAGCGGGGGGGTGGGAGACCCAGTACTTC.

Remarks on this clonotype: Given a much more abundant clone one base away, this may be a read error. This chain uses TRBV7-6 with TRBJ1-6; TRBD1 is a possible D gene (5 bases). The germline gives CDR1 SGHVS, CDR2 FNYEAQ. The CDR3 has 15 residues. The CDR3 here is CTSSLSQGNNSPLHF. CDR3 nucleotides: TGTACCAGCAGCTTGAGTCAGGGAAATAATTCACCCCTCCACTTT.

This clonotype appeared a few times. The J gene is TRBJ2-2, the V gene TRBV20-1; 7 bases are shared with TRBD1. Germline lookup yields CDR1 DFQATT and CDR2 SNEGSKA (reference sequence). The CDR3 has 15 residues. V was clipped by 3 bases and J by 0 bases; unmatched bases: 4. For the CDR3, the DNA is TGCAGTGCTAGGCCGGGACAGTCGAACACCGGGGAGCTGTTTTTT. It encodes CSARPGQSNTGELFF.

This clonotype was counted many times. The V and J genes are TRBV6-5 and TRBJ2-3; no clear D gene. Germline CDR1 and CDR2: MNHEY and SVGAGI. With 4 bases removed from V and 4 bases from J, the gap between germline ends came to 12 bases. The CDR3 runs to 14 residues. CDR3 nucleotides: TGTGCCAGCAGTTTGACTGGGAAGGCAGATACGCAGTATTTT. The encoded protein is CASSLTGKADTQYF.

The chain links TRBV27 to TRBJ2-2; D perhaps matches TRBD1 (5 bases). Per germline, CDR1 MNHEY and CDR2 SMNVEV (reference sequence). CDR3 size: 14 residues. Trimming cost V 3 bases and J 4 bases, with 9 bases left between them. DNA for the CDR3: TGTGCCAGCAGTTTTAATGGGGCCACCGGGGAGCTGTTTTTT. Protein sequence: CASSFNGATGELFF.

This clonotype was detected many times. The chain employs TRBV9 and TRBJ2-1, with D tentatively TRBD1 or TRBD2 (5 bases each). Germline CDR1 and CDR2: SGDLS and YYNGEE. Trimming cost V 1 base and J 1 base, with 12 bases left between them. This CDR3 region has 16 residues. DNA of the CDR3: TGTGCCAGCAGCGTATCGGACGAGGGGTCCTACAATGAGCAGTTCTTC. Its protein product is CASSVSDEGSYNEQFF.

In the case of this clonotype: This may arise from a read error, as a much more abundant clone is one base away. The chain combines TRBV5-1 with TRBJ2-7; 10 bases are a match to TRBD1. The CDR3 length is 15 residues. Germline V gives CDR1 SGHRS, CDR2 YFSETQ. The CDR3 bases are TGCGCCGGCAGCTTGTCTGGACAGGGGGCCTACGAGCAGTACTTC. Protein: CAGSLSGQGAYEQYF.

This clonotype occurred many times. V and J are TRBV12-3 or TRBV12-4 and TRBJ1-6; 7 nucleotides agree with TRBD1. CDR3 size: 15 residues. V gave up 6 bases and J gave up 8 bases; unmatched junction bases: 10. The CDR3 region has the DNA TGTGCCAGCAGGAAAACAGGGGCGCGGGATTCACCCCTCCACTTT. It codes for CASRKTGARDSPLHF.

At least ten counts were recorded for this clonotype. This rearrangement joins TRBV20-1 to TRBJ1-2, with D maybe TRBD1 (6 bases). The CDR3 totals 15 residues. The V gene's germline CDR1 is DFQATT and CDR2 SNEGSKA (reference sequence). V lost 2 bases, J lost 3 bases, and 16 bases lay in between. CDR3 in DNA: TGCAGTGCTAGACACCCCGGGGGGCTGTACTATGGCTACACCTTC. This sequence encodes CSARHPGGLYYGYTF.

Notes on this clonotype: A much larger clone sits a single nucleotide away, making a read error possible. The V and J genes are TRBV6-4 and TRBJ2-1; a weak D match, TRBD1 (5 bases). Trimming cost V 8 bases and J 4 bases, with 21 bases left between them. The CDR3 consists of 16 residues. Looked up from germline, CDR1 is MRHNA and CDR2 is SNTAGT. CDR3: CASGQTEFDPYNEQFF. The DNA for the CDR3 is TGTGCCAGCGGTCAGACAGAGTTCGATCCTTACAATGAGCAGTTCTTC.

This clonotype has ten or more counts. The V and J genes are TRBV15 and TRBJ2-2; D remains unclear. The germline gives CDR1 LNHNV, CDR2 YYDKDF (reference sequence). Trimming pared 0 bases from V and 1 base from J, leaving 6 bases between. The CDR3 has 15 amino acids. The CDR3 DNA sequence: TGTGCCACCAGCAGAGATACCGGGAACACCGGGGAGCTGTTTTTT. Translated: CATSRDTGNTGELFF.

Note on this clonotype: A much larger clone lies one base from this, so it may be a read error. The gene calls are TRBV7-2 and TRBJ2-5; D may be TRBD1 (5 bases). The J call may be mistaken, given a closer DNA end match to TRBJ2-7. CDR3 size: 15 residues. Germline V gene data show CDR1 as SGHTA and CDR2 as FQGNSA. The CDR3 region is CASSLYMAGCGEQYF. The CDR3 DNA is TGTGCCAGCAGCTTATATATGGCAGGGTGCGGCGAGCAGTACTTC.

There are many counts of this clonotype. The chain is built from TRBV6-2 or TRBV6-3 and TRBJ1-2, with D possibly TRBD1 on 6 matching bases. Per germline, CDR1 MNHEY and CDR2 SVGEGT. The CDR3 loop spans 15 amino acids. V lost 3 bases to trimming and J lost 7 bases, with 18 bases between them. The DNA for the CDR3 is TGTGCCAGCAGTTATGCCCCCGCAGGGGCTGGTGGCTACACCTTC. Its translation: CASSYAPAGAGGYTF.